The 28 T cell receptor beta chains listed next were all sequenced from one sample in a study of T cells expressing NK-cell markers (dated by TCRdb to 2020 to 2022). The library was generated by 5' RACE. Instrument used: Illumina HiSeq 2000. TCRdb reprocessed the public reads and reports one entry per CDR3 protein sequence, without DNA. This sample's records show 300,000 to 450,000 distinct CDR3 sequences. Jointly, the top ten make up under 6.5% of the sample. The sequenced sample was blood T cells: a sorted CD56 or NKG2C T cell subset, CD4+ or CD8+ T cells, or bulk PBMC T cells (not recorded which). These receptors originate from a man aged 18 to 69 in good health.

The CDR3: CSVVSPTLSGELFF. The chain recombines TRBV29-1 with TRBJ2-2. This CDR3 is 14 amino acids long. Per germline, CDR1 SQVTM and CDR2 ANQGSEA.

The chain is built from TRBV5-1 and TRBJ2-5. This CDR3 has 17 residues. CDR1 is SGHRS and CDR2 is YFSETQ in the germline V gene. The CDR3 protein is CASSLGGRFAPRETQYF.

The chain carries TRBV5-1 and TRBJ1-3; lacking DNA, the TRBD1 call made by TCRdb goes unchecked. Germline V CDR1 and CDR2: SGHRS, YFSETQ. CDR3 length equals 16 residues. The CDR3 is CASSPPTGESGNTIYF.

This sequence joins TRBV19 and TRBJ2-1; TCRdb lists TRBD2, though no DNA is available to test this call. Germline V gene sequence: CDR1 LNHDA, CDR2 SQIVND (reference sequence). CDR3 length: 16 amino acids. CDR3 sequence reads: CASSFRLAGGYNEQFF.

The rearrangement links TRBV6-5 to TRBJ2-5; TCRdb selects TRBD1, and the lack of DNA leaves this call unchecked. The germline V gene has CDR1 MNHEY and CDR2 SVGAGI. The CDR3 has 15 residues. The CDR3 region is CASSYGQGAQETQYF.

The CDR3 region is CASEEGTSGNNEQFF. This sequence joins TRBV2 and TRBJ2-1; without DNA, the TCRdb call of TRBD2 cannot be checked. This CDR3 contains 15 residues. Germline CDR1 reads SNHLY; CDR2 reads FYNNEI.

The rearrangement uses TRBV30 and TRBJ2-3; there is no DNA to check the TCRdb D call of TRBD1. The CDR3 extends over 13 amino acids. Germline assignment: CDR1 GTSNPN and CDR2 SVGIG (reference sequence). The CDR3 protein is CAWNTGLTDTQYF.

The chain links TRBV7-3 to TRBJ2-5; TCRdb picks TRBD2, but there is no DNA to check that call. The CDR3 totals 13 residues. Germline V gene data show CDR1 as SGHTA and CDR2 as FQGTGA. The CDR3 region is CASSPSGGKTQYF.

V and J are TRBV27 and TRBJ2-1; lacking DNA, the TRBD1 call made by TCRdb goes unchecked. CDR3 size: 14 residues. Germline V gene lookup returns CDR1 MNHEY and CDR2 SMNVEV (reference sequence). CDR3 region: CASRGQGRRDEQFF.

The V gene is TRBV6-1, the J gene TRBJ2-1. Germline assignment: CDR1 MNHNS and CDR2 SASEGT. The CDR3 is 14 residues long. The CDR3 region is CASRDRNYYNEQFF.

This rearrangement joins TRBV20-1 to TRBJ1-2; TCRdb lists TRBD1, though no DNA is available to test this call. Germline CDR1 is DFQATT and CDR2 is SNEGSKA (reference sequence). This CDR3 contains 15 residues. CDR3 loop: CSARDTGVTPYGYTF.

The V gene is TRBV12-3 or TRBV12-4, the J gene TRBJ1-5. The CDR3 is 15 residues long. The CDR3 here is CASSLSESGNQPQHF.

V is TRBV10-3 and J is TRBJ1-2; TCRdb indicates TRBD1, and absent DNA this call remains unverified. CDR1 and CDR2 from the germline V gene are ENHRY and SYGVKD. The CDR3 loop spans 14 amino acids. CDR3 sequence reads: CATTGEPLDYGYTF.

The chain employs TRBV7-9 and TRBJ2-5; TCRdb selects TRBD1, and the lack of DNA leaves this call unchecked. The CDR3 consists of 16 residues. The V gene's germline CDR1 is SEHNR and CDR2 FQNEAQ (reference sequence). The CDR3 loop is CASSRGAGGGQETQYF.

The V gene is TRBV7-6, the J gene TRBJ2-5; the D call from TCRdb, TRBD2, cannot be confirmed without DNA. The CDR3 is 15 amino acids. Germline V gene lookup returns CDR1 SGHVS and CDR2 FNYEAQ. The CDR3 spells CASTVGGADRETQYF.

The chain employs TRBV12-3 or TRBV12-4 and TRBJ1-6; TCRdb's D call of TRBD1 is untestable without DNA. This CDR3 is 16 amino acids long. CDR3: CASRGPTRQYNSPLHF.

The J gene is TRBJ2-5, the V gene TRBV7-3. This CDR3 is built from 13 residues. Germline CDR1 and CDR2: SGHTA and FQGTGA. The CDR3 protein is CASSLWVGETQYF.

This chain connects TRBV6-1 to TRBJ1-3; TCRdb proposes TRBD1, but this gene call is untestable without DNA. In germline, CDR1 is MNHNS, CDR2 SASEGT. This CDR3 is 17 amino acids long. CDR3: CASSERKGTFSGNTIYF.

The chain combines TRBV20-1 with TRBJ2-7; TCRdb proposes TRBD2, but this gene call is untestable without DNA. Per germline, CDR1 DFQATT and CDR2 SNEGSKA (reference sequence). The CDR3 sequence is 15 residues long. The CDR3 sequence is CSARDGTKLTYEQYF.

The CDR3 here is CASSYGQKETQYF. The chain combines TRBV7-2 with TRBJ2-5. The germline V gene has CDR1 SGHTA and CDR2 FQGNSA. This CDR3 region has 13 residues.

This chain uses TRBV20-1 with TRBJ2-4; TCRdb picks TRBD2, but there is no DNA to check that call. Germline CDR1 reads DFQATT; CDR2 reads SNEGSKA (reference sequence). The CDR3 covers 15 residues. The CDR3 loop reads CSAGGLAGHQNIQYF.

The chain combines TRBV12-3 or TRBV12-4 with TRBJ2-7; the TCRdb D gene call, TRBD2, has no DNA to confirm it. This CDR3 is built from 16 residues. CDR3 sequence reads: CASSSRPSGGSGEQYF.

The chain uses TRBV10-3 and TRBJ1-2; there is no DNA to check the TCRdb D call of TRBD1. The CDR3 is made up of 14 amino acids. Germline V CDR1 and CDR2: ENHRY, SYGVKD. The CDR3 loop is CAISETGSNYGYTF.

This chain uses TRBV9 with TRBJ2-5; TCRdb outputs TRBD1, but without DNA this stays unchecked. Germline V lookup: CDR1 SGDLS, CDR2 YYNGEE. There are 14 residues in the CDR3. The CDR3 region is CASSVRGQRETQYF.

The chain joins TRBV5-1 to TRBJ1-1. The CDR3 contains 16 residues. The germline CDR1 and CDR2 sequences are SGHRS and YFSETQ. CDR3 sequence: CASSLAFTSGNTEAFF.

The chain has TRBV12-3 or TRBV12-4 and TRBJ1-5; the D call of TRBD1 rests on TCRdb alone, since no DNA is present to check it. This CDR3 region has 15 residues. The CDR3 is CASSLGRGGNQPQHF.

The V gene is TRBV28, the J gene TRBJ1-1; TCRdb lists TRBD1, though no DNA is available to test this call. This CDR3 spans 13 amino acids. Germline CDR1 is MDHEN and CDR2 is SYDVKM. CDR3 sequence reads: CASSLGVVREAFF.

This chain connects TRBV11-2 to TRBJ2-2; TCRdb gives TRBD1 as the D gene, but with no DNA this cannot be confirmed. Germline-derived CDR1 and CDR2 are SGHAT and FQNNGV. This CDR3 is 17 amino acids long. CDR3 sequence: CASSLFGRGQNTGELFF.